A single sample is the source of the 3 T cell receptor beta chains below, sequenced in a study of blood T cell repertoires in COVID-19. Sequencing was performed with immunoSEQ multiplex PCR; in TCRdb, only in-frame clones are kept and a portion is missing. The sample carries 300,000 to 350,000 clones, 87% recorded once. Sequencing input: PBMCs or T cells enriched from blood (not recorded which). The receptors were gathered from a woman younger than 35 who had recovered from COVID-19.

On this clone: Relative to the germline gene, one junction end is altered; a read error may explain this. The chain links TRBV4-3 to TRBJ2-5; maybe TRBD1 (5 bases). The CDR3 has 15 amino acids. Per the germline V gene, CDR1 is LGHNA and CDR2 is YSLEER. The CDR3 here is CASSPHQGGKEAQYF. The CDR3, as DNA: TGCGCCAGCAGCCCCCACCAGGGCGGAAAAGAGGCCCAGTACTTC.

The chain has TRBV10-3 and TRBJ1-2; 7 bases map to TRBD1. V shed 3 bases and J 6 bases; nucleotides not matched to a gene: 10. This CDR3 is built from 15 residues. Germline CDR1 is ENHRY and CDR2 is SYGVKD. This CDR3 is CAISDIQGNRDGYTF. CDR3 nucleotides: TGTGCCATCAGTGACATACAGGGGAATCGTGATGGCTACACCTTC.

Details on this clone: The same CDR3 arises from other DNA sequences in this sample as well. V and J are TRBV28 and TRBJ2-1; TRBD2 agrees at 10 bases. The V segment lost 4 bases and the J segment 0 bases; nucleotides outside the gene matches: 6. CDR3 length: 17 residues. CDR1 and CDR2 from the germline V gene are MDHEN and SYDVKM. Written as DNA, the CDR3 is TGTGCCAGCAGTTCCATTAGGACTAGCGGCTCCTACAATGAGCAGTTCTTC. Its protein is CASSSIRTSGSYNEQFF.